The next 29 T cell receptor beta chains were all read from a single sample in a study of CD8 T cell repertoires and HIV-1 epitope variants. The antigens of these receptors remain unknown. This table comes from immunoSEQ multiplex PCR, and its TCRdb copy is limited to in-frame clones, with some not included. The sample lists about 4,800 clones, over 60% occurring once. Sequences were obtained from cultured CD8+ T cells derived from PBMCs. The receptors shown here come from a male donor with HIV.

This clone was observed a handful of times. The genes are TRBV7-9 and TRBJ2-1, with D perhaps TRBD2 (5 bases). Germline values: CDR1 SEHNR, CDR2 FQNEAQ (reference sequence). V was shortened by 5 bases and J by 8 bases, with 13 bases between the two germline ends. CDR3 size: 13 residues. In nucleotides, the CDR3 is TGTGCCAGCAGCCCTGGATCAGCGGATGAGCAGTTCTTC. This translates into CASSPGSADEQFF.

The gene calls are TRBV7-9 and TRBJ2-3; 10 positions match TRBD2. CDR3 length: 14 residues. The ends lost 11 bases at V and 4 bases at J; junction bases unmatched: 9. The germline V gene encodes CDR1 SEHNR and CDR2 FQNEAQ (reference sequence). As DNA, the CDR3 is TGTGCCTGCCAAACTAGCGGGAATTCAGATACGCAGTATTTT. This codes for CACQTSGNSDTQYF.

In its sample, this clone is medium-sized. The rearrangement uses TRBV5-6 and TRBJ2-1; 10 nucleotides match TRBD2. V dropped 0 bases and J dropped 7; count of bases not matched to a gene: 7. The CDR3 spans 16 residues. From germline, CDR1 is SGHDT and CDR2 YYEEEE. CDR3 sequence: CASSLASGGVINEQFF. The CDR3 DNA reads TGTGCCAGCAGCTTGGCTAGCGGGGGAGTTATTAATGAGCAGTTCTTC.

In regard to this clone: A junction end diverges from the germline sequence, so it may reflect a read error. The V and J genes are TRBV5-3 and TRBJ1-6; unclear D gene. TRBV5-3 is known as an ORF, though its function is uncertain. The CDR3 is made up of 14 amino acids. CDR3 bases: TGTGCCAGCAGCTTGAAACGGATAAATGCACCCCTCCACTTT. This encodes CASSLKRINAPLHF.

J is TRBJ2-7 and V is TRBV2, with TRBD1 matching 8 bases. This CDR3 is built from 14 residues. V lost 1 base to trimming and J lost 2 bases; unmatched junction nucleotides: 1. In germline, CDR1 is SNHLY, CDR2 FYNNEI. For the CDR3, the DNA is TGTGCCAGCAGTGAAGGGACAGGGACCTACGAGCAGTACTTC. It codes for CASSEGTGTYEQYF.

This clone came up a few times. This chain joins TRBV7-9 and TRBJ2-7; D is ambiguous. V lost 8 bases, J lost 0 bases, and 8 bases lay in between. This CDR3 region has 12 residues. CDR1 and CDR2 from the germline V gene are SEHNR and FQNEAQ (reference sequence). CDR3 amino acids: CASASPSYEQYF. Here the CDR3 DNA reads TGTGCCAGCGCATCACCCTCCTACGAGCAGTACTTC.

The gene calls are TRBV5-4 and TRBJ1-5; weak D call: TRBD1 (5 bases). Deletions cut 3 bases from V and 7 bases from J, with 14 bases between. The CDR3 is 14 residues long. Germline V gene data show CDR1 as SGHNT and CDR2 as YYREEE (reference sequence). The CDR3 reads CASSWGPEGQPQHF. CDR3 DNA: TGTGCCAGCAGCTGGGGACCGGAGGGGCAGCCCCAGCATTTT.

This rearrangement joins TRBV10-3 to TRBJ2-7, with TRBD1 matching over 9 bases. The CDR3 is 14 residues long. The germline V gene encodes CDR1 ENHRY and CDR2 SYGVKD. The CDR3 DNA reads TGTGTCATAGCCGGAGAGACAGGGGGCTACGAGCAGTACTTC. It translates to CVIAGETGGYEQYF.

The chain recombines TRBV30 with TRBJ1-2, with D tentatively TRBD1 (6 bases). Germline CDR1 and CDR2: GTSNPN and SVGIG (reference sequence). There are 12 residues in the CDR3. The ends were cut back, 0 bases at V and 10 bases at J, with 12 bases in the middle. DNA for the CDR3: TGTGCCTGGAGTGTATGGGGGGACATCTACACCTTC. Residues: CAWSVWGDIYTF.

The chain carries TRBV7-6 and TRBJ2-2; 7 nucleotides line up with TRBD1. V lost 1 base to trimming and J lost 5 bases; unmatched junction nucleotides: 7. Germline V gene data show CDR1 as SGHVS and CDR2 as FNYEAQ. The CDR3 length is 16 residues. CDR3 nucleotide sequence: TGTGCCAGCAGCTTAGGCATACAGGGGTGGACCGGGGAGCTGTTTTTT. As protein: CASSLGIQGWTGELFF.

The CDR3 region has the DNA TGCGCCAGCAGCTCGCAGGGCGACGAGCAGTACTTC. Translation: CASSSQGDEQYF. V and J are TRBV5-1 and TRBJ2-7, with a possible D match to TRBD1 (5 bases). The CDR3 spans 12 residues. The V end was cut by 3 bases, the J end by 5 bases, with 9 bases between. The germline V gene has CDR1 SGHRS and CDR2 YFSETQ.

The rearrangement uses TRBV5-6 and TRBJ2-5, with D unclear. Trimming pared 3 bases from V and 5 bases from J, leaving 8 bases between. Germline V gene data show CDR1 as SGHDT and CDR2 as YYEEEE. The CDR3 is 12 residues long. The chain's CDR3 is CASSSGWETQYF. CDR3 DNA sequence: TGTGCCAGCAGCTCCGGCTGGGAGACCCAGTACTTC. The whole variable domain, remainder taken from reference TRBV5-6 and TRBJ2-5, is DAGVTQSPTHLIKTRGQQVTLRCSPKSGHDTVSWYQQALGQGPQFIFQYYEEEERQRGNFPDRFSGHQFPNYSSELNVNALLLGDSALYLCASSSGWETQYFGPGTRLLVL.

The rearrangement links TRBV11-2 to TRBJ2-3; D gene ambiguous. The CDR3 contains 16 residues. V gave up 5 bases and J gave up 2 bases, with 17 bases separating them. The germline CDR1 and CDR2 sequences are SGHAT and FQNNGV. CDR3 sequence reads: CASSTSVASATDTQYF. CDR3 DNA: TGTGCCAGCAGCACATCCGTGGCGTCAGCCACAGATACGCAGTATTTT.

CDR3 sequence: CASSFSRGTEAFF. Here the CDR3 DNA reads TGTGCCAGCAGTTTCTCCCGGGGGACTGAAGCTTTCTTT. V and J are TRBV28 and TRBJ1-1; perhaps TRBD1 as D (5 bases). This CDR3 has 13 amino acids. Germline V gene data show CDR1 as MDHEN and CDR2 as SYDVKM. V gave up 3 bases and J gave up 5 bases, with 10 bases separating them.

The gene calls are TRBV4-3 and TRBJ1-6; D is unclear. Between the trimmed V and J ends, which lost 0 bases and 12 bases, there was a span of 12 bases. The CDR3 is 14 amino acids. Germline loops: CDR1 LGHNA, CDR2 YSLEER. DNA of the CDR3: TGCGCCAGCAGCCAAGATGATGGGGTCGAACCCCTCCACTTT. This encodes CASSQDDGVEPLHF.

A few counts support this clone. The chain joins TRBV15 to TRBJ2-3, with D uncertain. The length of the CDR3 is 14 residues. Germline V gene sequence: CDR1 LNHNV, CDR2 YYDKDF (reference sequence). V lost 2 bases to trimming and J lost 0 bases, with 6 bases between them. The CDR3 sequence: CATSRKISTDTQYF. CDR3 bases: TGTGCCACCAGCAGAAAAATTAGCACAGATACGCAGTATTTT.

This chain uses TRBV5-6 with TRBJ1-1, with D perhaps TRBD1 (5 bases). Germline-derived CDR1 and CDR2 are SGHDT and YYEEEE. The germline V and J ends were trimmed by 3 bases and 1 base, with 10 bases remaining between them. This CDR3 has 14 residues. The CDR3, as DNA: TGTGCCAGCAGCTGGGGGGTAAGGAACACTGAAGCTTTCTTT. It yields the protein CASSWGVRNTEAFF.

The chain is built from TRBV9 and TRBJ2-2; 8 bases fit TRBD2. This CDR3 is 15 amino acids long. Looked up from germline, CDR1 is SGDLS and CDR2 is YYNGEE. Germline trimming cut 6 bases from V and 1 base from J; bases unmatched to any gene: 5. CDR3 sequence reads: CASTPSGGNTGELFF. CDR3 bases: TGTGCCAGCACCCCGAGCGGGGGGAACACCGGGGAGCTGTTTTTT.

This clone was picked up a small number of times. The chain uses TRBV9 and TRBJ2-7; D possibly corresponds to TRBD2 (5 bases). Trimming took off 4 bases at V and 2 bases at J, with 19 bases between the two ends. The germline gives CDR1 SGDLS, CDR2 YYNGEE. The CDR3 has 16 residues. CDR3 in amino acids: CASSSDEGAAAYEQYF. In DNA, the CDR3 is TGTGCCAGCAGCTCAGATGAGGGAGCGGCGGCCTACGAGCAGTACTTC. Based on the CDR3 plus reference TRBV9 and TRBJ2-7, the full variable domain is DSGVTQTPKHLITATGQRVTLRCSPRSGDLSVYWYQQSLDQGLQFLIQYYNGEERAKGNILERFSAQQFPDLHSELNLSSLELGDSALYFCASSSDEGAAAYEQYFGPGTRLTVT.

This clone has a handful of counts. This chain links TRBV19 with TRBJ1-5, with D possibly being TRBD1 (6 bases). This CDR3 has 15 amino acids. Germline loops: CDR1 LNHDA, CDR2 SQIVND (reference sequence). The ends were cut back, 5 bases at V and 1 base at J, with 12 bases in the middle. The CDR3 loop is CASSAGERSNQPQHF. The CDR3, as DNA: TGTGCCAGTAGTGCAGGGGAAAGGAGCAATCAGCCCCAGCATTTT.

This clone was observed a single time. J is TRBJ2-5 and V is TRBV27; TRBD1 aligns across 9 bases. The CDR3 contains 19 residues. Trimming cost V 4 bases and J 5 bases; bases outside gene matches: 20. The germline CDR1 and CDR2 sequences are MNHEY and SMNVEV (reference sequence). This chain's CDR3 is CASSSTTTTQGAKGETQYF. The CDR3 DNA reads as TGTGCCAGCAGTTCCACGACAACCACACAGGGGGCGAAGGGCGAGACCCAGTACTTC.

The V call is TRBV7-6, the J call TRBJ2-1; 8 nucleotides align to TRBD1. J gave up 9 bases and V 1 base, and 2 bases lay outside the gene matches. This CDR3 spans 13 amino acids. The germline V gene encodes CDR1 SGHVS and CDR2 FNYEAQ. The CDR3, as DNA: TGTGCCAGCAGCTTAGTCCAGGGGGCTGAGCAGTTCTTC. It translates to CASSLVQGAEQFF. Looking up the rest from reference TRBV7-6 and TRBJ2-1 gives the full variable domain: GAGVSQSPRYKVTKRGQDVALRCDPISGHVSLYWYRQALGQGPEFLTYFNYEAQQDKSGLPNDRFSAERPEGSISTLTIQRTEQRDSAMYRCASSLVQGAEQFFGPGTRLTVL.

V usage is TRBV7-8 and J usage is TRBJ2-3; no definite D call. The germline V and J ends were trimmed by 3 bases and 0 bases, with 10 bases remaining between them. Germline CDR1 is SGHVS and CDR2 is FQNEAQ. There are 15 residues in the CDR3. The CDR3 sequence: CASSFSPASTDTQYF. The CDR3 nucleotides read TGTGCCAGCAGCTTCAGCCCAGCTAGCACAGATACGCAGTATTTT.

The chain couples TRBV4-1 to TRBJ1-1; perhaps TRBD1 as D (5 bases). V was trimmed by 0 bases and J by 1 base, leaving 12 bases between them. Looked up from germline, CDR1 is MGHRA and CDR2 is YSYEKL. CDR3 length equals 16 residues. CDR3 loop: CASSQDVGQGNTEAFF. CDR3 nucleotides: TGCGCCAGCAGCCAAGATGTTGGGCAGGGGAACACTGAAGCTTTCTTT.

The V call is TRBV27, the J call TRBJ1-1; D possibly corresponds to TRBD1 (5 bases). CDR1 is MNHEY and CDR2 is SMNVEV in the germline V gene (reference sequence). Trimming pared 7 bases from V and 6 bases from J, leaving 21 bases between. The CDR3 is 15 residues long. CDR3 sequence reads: CASTKNTGRLAEAFF. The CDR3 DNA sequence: TGTGCCAGCACGAAAAATACGGGACGTTTGGCTGAAGCTTTCTTT.

The CDR3 DNA sequence: TGTGCCAGTCGGGGTCTAGCGGCCTCTAACTATGGCTACACCTTC. It specifies CASRGLAASNYGYTF. The V call is TRBV19, the J call TRBJ1-2; D not certain. V lost 8 bases and J lost 0, with 16 bases in between. This CDR3 contains 15 residues. Germline V lookup: CDR1 LNHDA, CDR2 SQIVND (reference sequence).

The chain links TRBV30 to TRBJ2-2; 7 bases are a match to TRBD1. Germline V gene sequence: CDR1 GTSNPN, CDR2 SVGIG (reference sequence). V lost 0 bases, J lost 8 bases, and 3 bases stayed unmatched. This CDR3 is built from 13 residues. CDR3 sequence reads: CAWSVGGRGELFF. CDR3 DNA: TGTGCCTGGAGTGTAGGGGGCAGGGGGGAGCTGTTTTTT.

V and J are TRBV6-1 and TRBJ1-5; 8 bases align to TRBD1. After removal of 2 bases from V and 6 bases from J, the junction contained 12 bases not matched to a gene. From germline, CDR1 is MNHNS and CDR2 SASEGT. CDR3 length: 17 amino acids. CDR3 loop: CASSESVQGARGQPQHF. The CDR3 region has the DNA TGTGCCAGCAGTGAAAGTGTTCAGGGGGCTCGCGGTCAGCCCCAGCATTTT.

The CDR3 loop reads CASSSLTSGDTGELFF. The DNA for the CDR3 is TGTGCCAGCAGTTCCCTGACTAGCGGGGACACCGGGGAGCTGTTTTTT. The V and J genes are TRBV28 and TRBJ2-2; TRBD2 matches at 11 bases. In germline, CDR1 is MDHEN, CDR2 SYDVKM. This CDR3 has 16 amino acids. The junction had 4 bases not matched to a gene; V was cut back by 4 bases and J by 3 bases.